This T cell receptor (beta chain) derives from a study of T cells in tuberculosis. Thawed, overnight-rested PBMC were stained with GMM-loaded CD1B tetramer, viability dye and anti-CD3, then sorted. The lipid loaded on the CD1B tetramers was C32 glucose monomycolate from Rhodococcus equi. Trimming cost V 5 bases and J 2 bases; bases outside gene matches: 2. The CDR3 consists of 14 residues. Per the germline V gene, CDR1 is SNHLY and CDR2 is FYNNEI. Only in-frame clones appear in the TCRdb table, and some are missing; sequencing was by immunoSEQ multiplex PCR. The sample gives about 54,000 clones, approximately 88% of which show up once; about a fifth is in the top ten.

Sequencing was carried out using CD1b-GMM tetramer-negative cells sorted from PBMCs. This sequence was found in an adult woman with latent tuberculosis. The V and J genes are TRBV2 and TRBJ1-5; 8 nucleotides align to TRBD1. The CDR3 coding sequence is TGTGCCAGCAGTCAGGGGGCTGGCAATCAGCCCCAGCATTTT. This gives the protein CASSQGAGNQPQHF.